The present TCR beta chain was sequenced within a study of blood T cell repertoires in COVID-19. Study overall: Spain, Italy and the United States supplied samples that represented acute and convalescent COVID-19. T cells, B-cell-depleted T cells, or PBMCs supplied cDNA or gDNA.

This clone was picked up one time. CDR1 DFQATT and CDR2 SNEGSKA come from the germline V gene (reference sequence). The CDR3 runs 9 residues. The V and J ends lost 5 bases and 16 bases, in that order; junction bases with no gene match: 4. Original processing notes: Estimated nucleated cell counts came from reference gene primer amplification. The assay was immunoSEQ multiplex PCR, and TCRdb's table has in-frame clones only and misses some. The D gene and trimming were derived from the DNA, and the V and J assignments and clone size from that table. In the table there are over 200,000 clones, roughly nine tenths of which are singletons.

The origin of this receptor is a woman between 18 and 29 years old who had recovered from COVID-19. Source material: peripheral blood. The chain combines TRBV20-1 with TRBJ2-1; TRBD1 agrees at 8 bases. The CDR3 sequence: CSAGTGAFF. The CDR3 DNA reads as TGCAGTGCTGGGACAGGAGCTTTCTTC.